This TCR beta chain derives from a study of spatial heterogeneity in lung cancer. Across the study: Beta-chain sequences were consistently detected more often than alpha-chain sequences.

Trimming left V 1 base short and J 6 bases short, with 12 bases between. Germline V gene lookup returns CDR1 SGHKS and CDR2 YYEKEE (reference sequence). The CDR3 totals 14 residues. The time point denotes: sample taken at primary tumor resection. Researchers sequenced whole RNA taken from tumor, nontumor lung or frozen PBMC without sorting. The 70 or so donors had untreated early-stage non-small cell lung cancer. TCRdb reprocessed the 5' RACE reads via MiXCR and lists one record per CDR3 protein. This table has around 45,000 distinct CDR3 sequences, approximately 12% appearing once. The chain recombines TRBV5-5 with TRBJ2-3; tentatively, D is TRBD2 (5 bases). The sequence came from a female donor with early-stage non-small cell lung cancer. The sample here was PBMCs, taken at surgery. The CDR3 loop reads CASSLSPGMDTQYF. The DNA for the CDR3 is TGTGCCAGCAGCTTGAGCCCGGGGATGGATACGCAGTATTTT.